The rows below give T cell receptor beta chains drawn from one sample of a study of identifying expanded T cells in peripheral blood. Produced via immunoSEQ multiplex PCR; TCRdb's table is partial and in-frame only. The sample records approximately 100,000 clones, roughly 90% being singletons. Sequenced: blood. The receptors come from a person aged 18 to 75 in good health. Both conserved end residues are part of each CDR3. A D gene is named only where the DNA matches it firmly. The size of a clone is reported for some rows only, either as once, few or many, or as a class for expanded clones.

.	TRBV19	TRBJ1-4	14	.	TGTGCCAGTAGTATATTAGGGCAGCGGGAAAAACTGTTTTTT	CASSILGQREKLFF
.	TRBV4-2	TRBJ1-3	15	.	TGTGCCAGCAGCCAAGAGGGGGGGACTGGAAACACCATATATTTT	CASSQEGGTGNTIYF
.	TRBV23-1	TRBJ2-6	13	.	TGCGCCAGCGGGAGGACTGGGGCCAACGTCCTGACTTTC	CASGRTGANVLTF
.	TRBV2	TRBJ2-1	14	.	TGTGCCAGCAGCCCGGGACGGTCCTACAATGAGCAGTTCTTC	CASSPGRSYNEQFF
.	TRBV10-3	TRBJ2-3	14	.	TGTGCCATCGCAGCGGCAGGGGCTACAGATACGCAGTATTTT	CAIAAAGATDTQYF
.	TRBV7-2	TRBJ1-4	15	.	TGTGCCAGCAGCCTAAACAGTGCAACTAATGAAAAACTGTTTTTT	CASSLNSATNEKLFF
.	TRBV25-1	TRBJ2-1	13	.	TGTGCCAGCTCCCTGGCGAGGGGCAATGAGCAGTTCTTC	CASSLARGNEQFF
.	TRBV13	TRBJ2-7	15	TRBD1	TGTGCCAGCAGCGTTGGGACAGCCAGCTCCTACGAGCAGTACTTC	CASSVGTASSYEQYF
.	TRBV7-2	TRBJ2-7	15	.	TGTGCCAGCAGCTTAGGAACGCCGGTAGCCTACGAGCAGTACTTC	CASSLGTPVAYEQYF
.	TRBV29-1	TRBJ2-1	16	TRBD2	TGCAGCGTTGGGGGGACCCCTAGCGGGGGTTACAATGAGCAGTTCTTC	CSVGGTPSGGYNEQFF
.	TRBV2	TRBJ2-5	12	.	TGTGCCAGCAGCCGGGAAACGGAGACCCAGTACTTC	CASSRETETQYF
.	TRBV4-1	TRBJ1-1	17	.	TGCGCCAGCAGCGAGAACCTTGGCAGCCCCACGAACACTGAAGCTTTCTTT	CASSENLGSPTNTEAFF
few	TRBV19	TRBJ1-2	13	.	TGTGCCAGTAAGAGGACACGGACCTATGGCTACACCTTC	CASKRTRTYGYTF
.	TRBV5-6	TRBJ2-7	14	TRBD2	TGTGCCAGCAGCCTAGCGGGGGACCTCTACGAGCAGTACTTC	CASSLAGDLYEQYF
.	TRBV28	TRBJ1-5	16	.	TGTGCCAGCTCCCCTCCTAGGGGATGGGGCTATCAGCCCCAGCATTTT	CASSPPRGWGYQPQHF
.	TRBV7-6	TRBJ2-2	15	.	TGTGCCAGCAGCTTAGTCTCACGGGGCACCGGGGAGCTGTTTTTT	CASSLVSRGTGELFF
.	TRBV6-5	TRBJ1-6	15	TRBD1	TGTGCCAGCAACGCCCGACAGGGGCGGAATTCACCCCTCCACTTT	CASNARQGRNSPLHF
.	TRBV28	TRBJ1-2	13	.	TGTGCCAGCAGTTTGCAGGGAGACTATGGCTACACCTTC	CASSLQGDYGYTF
.	TRBV5-1	TRBJ2-1	16	TRBD2	TGCGCCAGCAGCACTACCGGACTAGCGGGGTACAATGAGCAGTTCTTC	CASSTTGLAGYNEQFF
.	TRBV4-3	TRBJ2-2	14	.	TGCGCCAGCAGCCAAGTTAGTTTAACCGGGGAGCTGTTTTTT	CASSQVSLTGELFF
.	TRBV7-2	TRBJ2-3	14	.	TGTGCCAGCAGCTTAGGTAGGGCCGCGGATACGCAGTATTTT	CASSLGRAADTQYF
.	TRBV10-3	TRBJ2-7	14	.	TGTGCCATCACCGGACGGAACAACTCCTACGAGCAGTACTTC	CAITGRNNSYEQYF
once	TRBV19	TRBJ2-2	16	TRBD1	TGTGCCAGTAGTAGGCGGACAGGGGCGAACACCGGGGAGCTGTTTTTT	CASSRRTGANTGELFF
.	TRBV7-2	TRBJ2-7	12	.	TGTGCCAGCAGCTTAGGAGGCGGGGAGCAGTACTTC	CASSLGGGEQYF
once	TRBV4-1	TRBJ2-7	15	TRBD1	TGCGCCAGCAGCCAAGTCAGCGGACAGGGCTACGAGCAGTACTTC	CASSQVSGQGYEQYF
.	TRBV23-1	TRBJ2-7	11	.	TGCGCCAGCAGCCCCGGCGACGAGCAGTACTTC	CASSPGDEQYF